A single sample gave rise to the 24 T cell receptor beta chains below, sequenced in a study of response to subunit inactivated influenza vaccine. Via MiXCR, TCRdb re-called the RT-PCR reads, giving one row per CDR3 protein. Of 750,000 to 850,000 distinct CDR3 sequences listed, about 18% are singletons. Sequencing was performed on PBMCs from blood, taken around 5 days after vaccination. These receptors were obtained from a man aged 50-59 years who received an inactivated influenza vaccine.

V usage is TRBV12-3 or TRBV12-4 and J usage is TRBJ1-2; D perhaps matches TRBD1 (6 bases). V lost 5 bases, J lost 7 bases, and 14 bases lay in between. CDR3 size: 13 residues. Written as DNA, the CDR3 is TGTGCCAGCAGTGCAGGACAGACAAGTGGCTACACCTTC. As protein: CASSAGQTSGYTF.

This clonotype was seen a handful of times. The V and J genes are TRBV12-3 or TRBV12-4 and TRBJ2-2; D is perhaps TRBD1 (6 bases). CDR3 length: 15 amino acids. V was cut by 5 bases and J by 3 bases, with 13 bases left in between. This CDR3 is CASSLQGMDTGELFF. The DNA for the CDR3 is TGTGCCAGCAGTCTACAGGGAATGGACACCGGGGAGCTGTTTTTT.

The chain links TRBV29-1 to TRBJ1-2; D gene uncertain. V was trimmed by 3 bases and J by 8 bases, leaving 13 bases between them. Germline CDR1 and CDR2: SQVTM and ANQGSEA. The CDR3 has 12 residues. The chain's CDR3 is CSVDGQAEGYTF. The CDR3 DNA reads TGCAGCGTTGATGGGCAGGCGGAGGGCTACACCTTC.

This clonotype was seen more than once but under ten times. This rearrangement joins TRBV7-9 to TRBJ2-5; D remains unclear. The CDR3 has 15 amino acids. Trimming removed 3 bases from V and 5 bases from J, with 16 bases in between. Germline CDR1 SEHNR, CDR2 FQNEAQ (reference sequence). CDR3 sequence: CASSFIKGSTETQYF. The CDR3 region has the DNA TGTGCCAGCAGCTTTATAAAGGGATCCACCGAGACCCAGTACTTC. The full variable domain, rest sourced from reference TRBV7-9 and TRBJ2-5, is DTGVSQNPRHKITKRGQNVTFRCDPISEHNRLYWYRQTLGQGPEFLTYFQNEAQLEKSRLLSDRFSAERPKGSFSTLEIQRTEQGDSAMYLCASSFIKGSTETQYFGPGTRLLVL.

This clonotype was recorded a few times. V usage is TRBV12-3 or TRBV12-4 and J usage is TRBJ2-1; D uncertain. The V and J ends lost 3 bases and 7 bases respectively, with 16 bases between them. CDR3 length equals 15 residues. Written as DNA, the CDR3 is TGTGCCAGCAGTTTTCTCACTTCACGCCGGAATGAGCAGTTCTTC. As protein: CASSFLTSRRNEQFF.

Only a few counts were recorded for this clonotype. CDR3: CASSGTASPLSGYTF. Here the CDR3 DNA reads TGTGCCAGCAGTGGAACAGCTTCCCCTCTCTCGGGCTACACCTTC. The V and J genes are TRBV6-2 or TRBV6-3 and TRBJ1-2; D remains ambiguous. Per the germline V gene, CDR1 is MNHEY and CDR2 is SVGEGT. The CDR3 has 15 residues. V gave up 5 bases and J gave up 8 bases, with 21 bases separating them.

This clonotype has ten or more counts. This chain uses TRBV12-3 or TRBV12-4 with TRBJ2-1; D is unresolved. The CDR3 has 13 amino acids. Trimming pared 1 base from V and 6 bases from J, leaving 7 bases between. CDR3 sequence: CASSLGGFNEQFF. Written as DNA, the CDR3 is TGTGCCAGCAGTTTAGGTGGGTTCAATGAGCAGTTCTTC.

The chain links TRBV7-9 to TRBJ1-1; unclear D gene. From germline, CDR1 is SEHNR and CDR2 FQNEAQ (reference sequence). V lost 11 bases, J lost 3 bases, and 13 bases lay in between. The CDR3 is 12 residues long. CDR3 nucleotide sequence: TGTGCCCTAGCCTCGAGGTACACTGAAGCTTTCTTT. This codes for CALASRYTEAFF.

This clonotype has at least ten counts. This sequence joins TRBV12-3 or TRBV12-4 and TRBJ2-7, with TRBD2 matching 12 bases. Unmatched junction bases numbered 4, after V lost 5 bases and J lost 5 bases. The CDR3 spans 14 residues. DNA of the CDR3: TGTGCCAGCAGTCCTAGCGGGAGGGCCCACGAGCAGTACTTC. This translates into CASSPSGRAHEQYF.

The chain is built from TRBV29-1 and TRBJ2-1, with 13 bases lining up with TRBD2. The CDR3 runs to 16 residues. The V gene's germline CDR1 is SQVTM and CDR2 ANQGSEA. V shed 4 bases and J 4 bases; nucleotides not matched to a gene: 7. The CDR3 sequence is CSVVPRTSGRYNEQFF. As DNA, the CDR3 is TGCAGCGTTGTACCTAGGACTAGCGGGAGATACAATGAGCAGTTCTTC.

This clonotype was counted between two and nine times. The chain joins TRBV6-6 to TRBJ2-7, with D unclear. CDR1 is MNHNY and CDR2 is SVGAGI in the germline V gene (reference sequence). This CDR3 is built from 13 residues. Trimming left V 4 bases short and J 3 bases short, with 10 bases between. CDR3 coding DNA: TGTGCCAGCAGTTCTACGCGACTCTACGAGCAGTACTTC. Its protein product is CASSSTRLYEQYF.

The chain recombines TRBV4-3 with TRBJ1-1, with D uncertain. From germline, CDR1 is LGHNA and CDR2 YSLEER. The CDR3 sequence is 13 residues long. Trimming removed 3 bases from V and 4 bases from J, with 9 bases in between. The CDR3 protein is CASSHGDGTEAFF. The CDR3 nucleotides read TGCGCCAGCAGCCATGGCGATGGCACTGAAGCTTTCTTT.

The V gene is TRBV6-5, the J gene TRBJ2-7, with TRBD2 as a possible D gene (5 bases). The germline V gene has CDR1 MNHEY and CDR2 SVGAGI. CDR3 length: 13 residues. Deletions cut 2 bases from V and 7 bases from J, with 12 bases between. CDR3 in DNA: TGTGCCAGCAGTTACACCAACGAGCGGGAGCAGTACTTC. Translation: CASSYTNEREQYF.

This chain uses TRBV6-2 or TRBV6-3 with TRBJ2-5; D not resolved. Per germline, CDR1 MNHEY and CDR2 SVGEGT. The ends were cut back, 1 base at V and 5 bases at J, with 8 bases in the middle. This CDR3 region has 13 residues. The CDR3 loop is CASSYFSVETQYF. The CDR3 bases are TGTGCCAGCAGTTACTTTTCCGTGGAGACCCAGTACTTC.

The CDR3 DNA follows: TGTGCCAGCAACGGGGATGCAACTAATGAAAAACTGTTTTTT. This gives the protein CASNGDATNEKLFF. The rearrangement joins TRBV28 to TRBJ1-4; D gene unclear. CDR1 and CDR2 (germline): MDHEN, SYDVKM. CDR3 size: 14 residues. V lost 7 bases and J lost 0, with 9 bases in between.

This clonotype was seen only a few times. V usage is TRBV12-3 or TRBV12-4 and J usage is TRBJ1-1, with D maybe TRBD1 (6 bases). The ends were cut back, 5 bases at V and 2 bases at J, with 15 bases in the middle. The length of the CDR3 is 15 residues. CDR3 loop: CASSLLQGFNTEAFF. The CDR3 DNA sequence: TGTGCCAGCAGTCTATTACAGGGTTTCAACACTGAAGCTTTCTTT.

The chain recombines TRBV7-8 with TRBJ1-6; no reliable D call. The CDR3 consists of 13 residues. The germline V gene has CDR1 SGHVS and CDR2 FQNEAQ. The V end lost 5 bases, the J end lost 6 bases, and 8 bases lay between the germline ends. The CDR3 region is CASSPTPNSPLHF. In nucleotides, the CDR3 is TGTGCCAGCAGCCCAACACCTAATTCACCCCTCCACTTT.

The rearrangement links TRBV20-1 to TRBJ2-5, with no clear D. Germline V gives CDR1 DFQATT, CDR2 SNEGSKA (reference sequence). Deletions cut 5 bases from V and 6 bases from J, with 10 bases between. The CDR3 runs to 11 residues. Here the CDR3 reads CSAANEKTQYF. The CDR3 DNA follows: TGCAGTGCTGCAAATGAGAAGACCCAGTACTTC.

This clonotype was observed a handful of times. The CDR3 nucleotides read TGCGCCAGCAGCCAAGACGGTCGGGGAAAGAACACTGAAGCTTTCTTT. This translates into CASSQDGRGKNTEAFF. The chain uses TRBV4-3 and TRBJ1-1; D is unresolved. Per germline, CDR1 LGHNA and CDR2 YSLEER. This CDR3 has 16 residues. V lost 0 bases and J lost 1, with 12 bases in between.

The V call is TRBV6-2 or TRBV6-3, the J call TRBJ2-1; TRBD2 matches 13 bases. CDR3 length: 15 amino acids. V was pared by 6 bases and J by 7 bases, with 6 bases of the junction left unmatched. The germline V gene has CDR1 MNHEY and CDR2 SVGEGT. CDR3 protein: CASRPLAGGLNEQFF. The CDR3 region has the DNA TGTGCCAGCAGGCCACTAGCGGGGGGGTTGAATGAGCAGTTCTTC.

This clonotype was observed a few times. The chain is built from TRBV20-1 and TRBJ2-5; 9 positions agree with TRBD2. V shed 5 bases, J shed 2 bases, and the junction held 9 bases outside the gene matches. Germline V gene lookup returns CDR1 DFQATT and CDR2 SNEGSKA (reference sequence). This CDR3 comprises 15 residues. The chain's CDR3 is CSAPNSGGVQETQYF. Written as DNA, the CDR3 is TGCAGTGCTCCTAATAGCGGGGGAGTACAAGAGACCCAGTACTTC.

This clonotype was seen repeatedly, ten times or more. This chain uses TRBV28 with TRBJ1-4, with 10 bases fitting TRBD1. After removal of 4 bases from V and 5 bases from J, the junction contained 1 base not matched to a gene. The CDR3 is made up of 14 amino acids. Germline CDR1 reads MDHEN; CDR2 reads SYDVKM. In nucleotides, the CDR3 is TGTGCCAGCAGTTGGGGACAGGGGAATGAAAAACTGTTTTTT. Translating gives CASSWGQGNEKLFF.

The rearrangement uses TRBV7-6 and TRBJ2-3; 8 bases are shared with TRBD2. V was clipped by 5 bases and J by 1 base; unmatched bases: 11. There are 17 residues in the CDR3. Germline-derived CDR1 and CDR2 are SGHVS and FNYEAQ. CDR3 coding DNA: TGTGCCAGCAGCCCCACGTCGGGAGCGGGGGGCACAGATACGCAGTATTTT. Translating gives CASSPTSGAGGTDTQYF.

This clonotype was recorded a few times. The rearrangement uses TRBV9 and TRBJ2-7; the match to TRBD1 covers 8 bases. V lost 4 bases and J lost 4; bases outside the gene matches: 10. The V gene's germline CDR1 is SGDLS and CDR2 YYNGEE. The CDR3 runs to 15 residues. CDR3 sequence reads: CASSKFPGQVYEQYF. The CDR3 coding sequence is TGTGCCAGCAGCAAATTCCCGGGACAGGTTTACGAGCAGTACTTC.